The sequence of this T cell receptor (beta chain) was determined in a study of cytomegalovirus exposure and HLA in healthy donors. Study outcomes and limitations: Confirmation was obtained in vitro that a few CMV-associated chains are specific for CMV antigens. The study flagged about 150 TCR beta chains as cytomegalovirus-associated.

Measured with immunoSEQ multiplex PCR; TCRdb has only the in-frame clones, and not every one. This table has about 280,000 clones, roughly 90% appearing once. The 120-subject validation cohort, separate from the approximately 660-subject first cohort, included the donors. The CDR3 consists of 12 residues. Deletions cut 1 base from V and 7 bases from J, with 8 bases between. CDR1 SGHTA and CDR2 FQGNSA come from the germline V gene. In the case of this clone: The antigen is undetermined.

The source of this sequence is a woman in her late teens or twenties in good health and CMV-seronegative. The sample was PBMCs. The rearrangement joins TRBV7-2 to TRBJ2-7; D is undetermined. Here the CDR3 reads CASSLVNREQYF. The CDR3 nucleotides are TGTGCCAGCAGCTTAGTTAACCGGGAGCAGTACTTC. Combining the CDR3 with reference TRBV7-2 and TRBJ2-7 gives the whole variable domain GAGVSQSPSNKVTEKGKDVELRCDPISGHTALYWYRQSLGQGLEFLIYFQGNSAPDKSGLPSDRFSAERTGGSVSTLTIQRTQQEDSAVYLCASSLVNREQYFGPGTRLTVT.